Listed below are T cell receptor beta chains from one sample, sequenced in a study of preoperative IRX-2 immunotherapy in early breast cancer. Assay used: immunoSEQ multiplex PCR; TCRdb lists only in-frame clones, some missing. The sample holds 30,000 to 45,000 clones, around 82% seen once. The specimen was lymph node tissue, collected after IRX-2 immunotherapy. These receptors were taken from a human donor with breast cancer. Each CDR3 is given with its conserved first and last residue.

>TRBV18|TRBJ1-2
CASSPGDKVLGYTF
>TRBV6-1|TRBJ1-6
CASSEAIQGASPLHF
>TRBV19|TRBJ1-2
CASSKMGETNYGYTF
>TRBV28|TRBJ1-6
CVVGTGPGGPLHF
>TRBV30|TRBJ2-7
CAWRGRRGPFAEQYF
>TRBV6-8|TRBJ2-7
CASSLIWYRTRPYEQYF
>TRBV5-1|TRBJ2-1
CASSLRTGGPDNEQFF
>TRBV28|TRBJ1-2
CASSPTTGGASF
>TRBV5-1|TRBJ2-1
CASSRGQGFDEQFF
>TRBV2|TRBJ1-2
CASRGQGAGYGYTF
>TRBV5-1|TRBJ1-1
CASSFLGTLNTEAFF
>TRBV5-1|TRBJ1-2
CASSWGDRSNYGYTF
>TRBV6-8|TRBJ2-5
CAISRLEAGGGFKETQYF
>TRBV5-1|TRBJ2-7
CASSRTSGGYEQYF
>TRBV28|TRBJ1-3
CASSSPSGGSPGNTIYF
>TRBV28|TRBJ1-2
CASGTGDPYGYTF
>TRBV14|TRBJ1-3
CASSPRTVASGNTIYF
>TRBV6-8|TRBJ1-2
CASSSTGGDGYTF
>TRBV28|TRBJ1-1
CASSFPGTGGTEAFF
>TRBV28|TRBJ1-1
CASSFSRQVFWSTEAFF
>TRBV6-8|TRBJ2-6
CASTNGGAGANVLTF
>TRBV28|TRBJ1-1
CASKGGMNTEAFF
>TRBV7-7|TRBJ1-2
CASSLIGLSPNYGYTF
>TRBV10-2|TRBJ2-1
CASSATSVLAGEQFF
>TRBV11-3|TRBJ1-4
CASSRRGATGSEKLFF
>TRBV14|TRBJ2-7
CASSPLGARPGQGYEQYF
>TRBV11-3|TRBJ1-4
CASSLPQGGEKLFF
>TRBV11-3|TRBJ1-1
CASSSLRGSNTEAFF
>TRBV5-1|TRBJ2-1
CASSSTSGGREQFF
>TRBV11-3|TRBJ1-3
CASSLGEISGNTIYF
>TRBV6-8|TRBJ1-2
CASSGGTGQNYGYTF
>TRBV5-1|TRBJ1-4
CASAQGDRQTEKLFF